What follows is one T cell receptor (beta chain) and its context. In the authors' methods: Estimated nucleated cell counts came from reference gene primer amplification. Assay used: immunoSEQ multiplex PCR; TCRdb lists only in-frame clones, some missing. V, J and clone size derive from that table, while D and trimming were established from the DNA sequence. The top ten hold about 1.7% of the sample, which has fewer than 400,000 clones, around 92% seen once. The sample originates from a study of blood T cell repertoires in COVID-19. For the study at large: Italy, Spain and the United States were the sources of the convalescent and acute COVID-19 samples. From T cells, B-cell-depleted T cells, or PBMCs came the material, which was cDNA or gDNA.

Trimming stripped 0 bases from V and 3 bases from J, with 9 bases between. This CDR3 is built from 14 residues. CDR1 and CDR2 from the germline V gene are SGHDT and YYEEEE. Recovered status in Cohort 3 required two negative PCRs, clearance, or symptom resolution. Specimen: PBMCs or T cells enriched from blood (not recorded which). The clonotype originates from a woman aged 25 to 39 who had recovered from COVID-19. The chain couples TRBV5-6 to TRBJ2-5, with D uncertain. The CDR3 region has the DNA TGTGCCAGCAGCTTGGTCAGGCAAAAAGAGACCCAGTACTTC. Translated, it gives CASSLVRQKETQYF.